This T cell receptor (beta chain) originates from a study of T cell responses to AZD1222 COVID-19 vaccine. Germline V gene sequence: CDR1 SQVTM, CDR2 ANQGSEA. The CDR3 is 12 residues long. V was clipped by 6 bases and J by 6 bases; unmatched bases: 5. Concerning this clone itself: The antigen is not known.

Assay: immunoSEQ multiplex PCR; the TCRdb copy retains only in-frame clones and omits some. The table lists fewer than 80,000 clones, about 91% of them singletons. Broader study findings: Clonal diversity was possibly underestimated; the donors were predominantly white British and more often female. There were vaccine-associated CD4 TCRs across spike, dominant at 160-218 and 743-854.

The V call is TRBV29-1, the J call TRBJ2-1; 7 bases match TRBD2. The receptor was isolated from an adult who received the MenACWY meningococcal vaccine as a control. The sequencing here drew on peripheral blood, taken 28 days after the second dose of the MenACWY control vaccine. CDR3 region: CSVGDYLNEQFF. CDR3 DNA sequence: TGCAGCGTGGGGGACTACCTCAATGAGCAGTTCTTC.